Listed here are 22 T cell receptor beta chains from one sample, sequenced in a study of PD-1 blockade in classical Hodgkin lymphoma. Generated by immunoSEQ multiplex PCR, the TCRdb table keeps only in-frame clones and is missing some. The data show some 64,000 clones, about 91% seen once. After autologous stem cell transplantation all patients relapsed, and prior brentuximab vedotin exposure differed between cohorts. Here the sequenced sample was peripheral blood mononuclear cells (PBMCs), taken at baseline. The source is a human donor with classical Hodgkin lymphoma.

V usage is TRBV2 and J usage is TRBJ2-7, with 11 bases that match TRBD2. The germline gives CDR1 SNHLY, CDR2 FYNNEI. CDR3 size: 17 residues. V dropped 3 bases and J dropped 1; count of bases not matched to a gene: 8. The CDR3 sequence is CASSESSGGAQSYEQYF. The CDR3 region has the DNA TGTGCCAGCAGTGAGAGTAGCGGGGGGGCACAGTCCTACGAGCAGTACTTC. The whole variable domain, filled in from reference TRBV2 and TRBJ2-7, reads EPEVTQTPSHQVTQMGQEVILRCVPISNHLYFYWYRQILGQKVEFLVSFYNNEISEKSEIFDDQFSVERPDGSNFTLKIRSTKLEDSAMYFCASSESSGGAQSYEQYFGPGTRLTVT.

This rearrangement joins TRBV5-6 to TRBJ2-5; 9 positions match TRBD1. The length of the CDR3 is 15 residues. Per germline, CDR1 SGHDT and CDR2 YYEEEE. V trimming: 2 bases; J trimming: 7 bases; junction bases outside the gene matches: 9. The CDR3 protein is CASSLQTGGGGTQYF. CDR3 DNA sequence: TGTGCCAGCAGCTTACAAACAGGGGGCGGTGGGACCCAGTACTTC. Combining the CDR3 with reference TRBV5-6 and TRBJ2-5 gives the whole variable domain DAGVTQSPTHLIKTRGQQVTLRCSPKSGHDTVSWYQQALGQGPQFIFQYYEEEERQRGNFPDRFSGHQFPNYSSELNVNALLLGDSALYLCASSLQTGGGGTQYFGPGTRLLVL.

The J gene is TRBJ1-2, the V gene TRBV5-6; possible D gene TRBD1, 6 bases. CDR3 length equals 14 residues. Trimming cost V 2 bases and J 7 bases, with 15 bases left between them. Germline assignment: CDR1 SGHDT and CDR2 YYEEEE. The CDR3 sequence: CASSFSTTGPGYTF. In DNA, the CDR3 is TGTGCCAGCAGCTTCTCAACCACAGGGCCTGGCTACACCTTC.

This chain connects TRBV10-3 to TRBJ2-1, with a possible D match to TRBD2 (6 bases). V lost 2 bases, J lost 0 bases, and 14 bases lay in between. Germline V gene data show CDR1 as ENHRY and CDR2 as SYGVKD. This CDR3 region has 17 residues. The CDR3 nucleotides read TGTGCCATCAGTGAGACGACGGGACTTGGCTCCTACAATGAGCAGTTCTTC. Translating it yields CAISETTGLGSYNEQFF.

Comment on this clone: The junction shows a germline mismatch at one end, possibly a read error. The genes are TRBV5-1 and TRBJ2-4; the match to TRBD2 covers 11 bases. The germline V gene has CDR1 SGHRS and CDR2 YFSETQ. The CDR3 length is 15 residues. The CDR3 DNA is TGCGCCAGCACCTTGGACGGGACTAGCGGTTCTATTCAGTACTTC. Translation: CASTLDGTSGSIQYF.

The chain links TRBV27 to TRBJ2-1; D remains ambiguous. V dropped 8 bases and J dropped 0 bases, with 14 bases sitting between them. The germline gives CDR1 MNHEY, CDR2 SMNVEV (reference sequence). CDR3 length: 15 residues. The CDR3 loop is CASRLGPSSYNEQFF. CDR3 coding DNA: TGTGCCAGCCGCCTTGGCCCAAGCTCCTACAATGAGCAGTTCTTC.

The chain links TRBV10-1 to TRBJ2-1; possibly TRBD2 for D (6 bases). The germline V gene encodes CDR1 WNHNN and CDR2 SYGVQD (reference sequence). This CDR3 is built from 15 residues. Trimming pared 3 bases from V and 7 bases from J, leaving 16 bases between. In nucleotides, the CDR3 is TGCGCCAGCAGTGAACATACTGGGGCGGGGAATGAGCAGTTCTTC. It codes for CASSEHTGAGNEQFF.

The CDR3 nucleotides read TGTGCCAGCAGCTTAGCTTCGGGGACCCTCGGGCCCCAGCATTTT. The encoded protein is CASSLASGTLGPQHF. The rearrangement links TRBV7-9 to TRBJ1-5; weak D call: TRBD1 (5 bases). This CDR3 region has 15 residues. Trimming removed 0 bases at V and 9 bases at J, with 15 bases between. CDR1 SEHNR and CDR2 FQNEAQ come from the germline V gene (reference sequence).

The V call is TRBV27, the J call TRBJ2-7, with D possibly being TRBD2 (6 bases). This CDR3 is 14 amino acids long. Germline CDR1 MNHEY, CDR2 SMNVEV (reference sequence). V lost 6 bases to trimming and J lost 3 bases, with 15 bases between them. The CDR3 DNA reads as TGTGCCAGCAGGCCTAGCGCGGAATACTACGAGCAGTACTTC. The encoded protein is CASRPSAEYYEQYF.

This chain connects TRBV12-5 to TRBJ2-1; no firm D call. This CDR3 has 13 amino acids. Germline CDR1 and CDR2: LGHNT and FRNRAP. The V end was cut by 4 bases, the J end by 5 bases, with 9 bases between. The chain's CDR3 is CASGSAPNNEQFF. The CDR3 bases are TGTGCTAGTGGTTCCGCGCCAAACAATGAGCAGTTCTTC.

The rearrangement links TRBV2 to TRBJ2-1; 14 positions agree with TRBD2. J lost 4 bases, V lost 4 bases, and 3 bases had no gene match. The CDR3 runs 16 residues. Germline loops: CDR1 SNHLY, CDR2 FYNNEI. CDR3 sequence: CASSGTSGGLYNEQFF. Written as DNA, the CDR3 is TGTGCCAGCAGTGGGACTAGCGGGGGGCTGTACAATGAGCAGTTCTTC. Full variable domain (missing parts from reference TRBV2 and TRBJ2-1): EPEVTQTPSHQVTQMGQEVILRCVPISNHLYFYWYRQILGQKVEFLVSFYNNEISEKSEIFDDQFSVERPDGSNFTLKIRSTKLEDSAMYFCASSGTSGGLYNEQFFGPGTRLTVL.

The V gene is TRBV6-4, the J gene TRBJ2-7; D is perhaps TRBD1 (6 bases). The germline V and J ends were trimmed by 4 bases and 2 bases, with 9 bases remaining between them. Germline CDR1 and CDR2: MRHNA and SNTAGT. The CDR3 spans 13 residues. CDR3 nucleotide sequence: TGTGCCAGCAGTGCCTGGGGGCCCTACGAGCAGTACTTC. The encoded protein is CASSAWGPYEQYF.

The genes are TRBV11-2 and TRBJ1-3; unclear D gene. The germline CDR1 and CDR2 sequences are SGHAT and FQNNGV. V gave up 1 base and J gave up 0 bases, with 7 bases separating them. The CDR3 loop spans 15 amino acids. CDR3 sequence (DNA): TGTGCCAGCAGCTTAGGGACGGTCTCTGGAAACACCATATATTTT. Protein: CASSLGTVSGNTIYF.

This chain links TRBV19 with TRBJ1-5, with D tentatively TRBD1 (6 bases). Between the trimmed V and J ends, which lost 3 bases and 3 bases, there was a span of 12 bases. This CDR3 spans 15 amino acids. The germline V gene has CDR1 LNHDA and CDR2 SQIVND (reference sequence). In nucleotides, the CDR3 is TGTGCCAGTAGTATCGAAGGGGGATACAATCAGCCCCAGCATTTT. It yields the protein CASSIEGGYNQPQHF.

This clone was recorded a few times. Written as DNA, the CDR3 is TGCGCCACCGGCGGCATGCGCCGGGCACGGTATGGCTACACCTTC. This codes for CATGGMRRARYGYTF. The J gene is TRBJ1-2, the V gene TRBV10-1; D remains ambiguous. The V end lost 10 bases, the J end lost 5 bases, and 23 bases lay between the germline ends. CDR3 length equals 15 residues. In germline, CDR1 is WNHNN, CDR2 SYGVQD (reference sequence).

The chain couples TRBV6-1 to TRBJ2-5; unclear D gene. Deletions cut 5 bases from V and 4 bases from J, with 14 bases between. The germline V gene encodes CDR1 MNHNS and CDR2 SASEGT. The CDR3 runs 14 residues. CDR3 nucleotides: TGTGCCAGCAGTCTCGCCTACGCTCGAGAGACCCAGTACTTC. Its translation: CASSLAYARETQYF.

The V and J genes are TRBV4-2 and TRBJ1-1; the D gene is possibly TRBD1 (5 bases). Germline CDR1 and CDR2: LGHNA and YNFKEQ. This CDR3 is 14 amino acids long. V was pared by 1 base and J by 2 bases, with 8 bases between. The chain's CDR3 is CASSQGDGNTEAFF. The CDR3 DNA follows: TGTGCCAGCAGCCAAGGGGACGGAAACACTGAAGCTTTCTTT.

The rearrangement joins TRBV2 to TRBJ1-2; D may be TRBD1 (6 bases). The CDR3 length is 13 residues. In germline, CDR1 is SNHLY, CDR2 FYNNEI. V lost 11 bases and J 2 bases, leaving 15 bases between the germline ends. The CDR3 sequence: CAGPSTGNYGYTF. In DNA form, the CDR3 reads TGTGCCGGACCTTCTACAGGGAACTATGGCTACACCTTC.

The rearrangement joins TRBV18 to TRBJ2-7; D may be TRBD1 (6 bases). Germline V gene lookup returns CDR1 KGHSH and CDR2 LQKENI. Between the trimmed V and J ends, which lost 5 bases and 2 bases, there was a span of 13 bases. The length of the CDR3 is 14 residues. Here the CDR3 reads CASSLDSSPYEQYF. The CDR3, as DNA: TGTGCCAGCTCATTGGACAGTTCTCCCTACGAGCAGTACTTC.

A few counts support this clone. The chain recombines TRBV5-1 with TRBJ1-6; D may be TRBD1 (6 bases). This CDR3 is built from 14 residues. V dropped 3 bases and J dropped 9 bases, with 13 bases sitting between them. CDR1 is SGHRS, CDR2 YFSETQ, per germline. The CDR3: CASSSQGSGSPLHF. For the CDR3, the DNA is TGCGCCAGCAGCTCGCAGGGGTCGGGTTCACCCCTCCACTTT.

The chain carries TRBV10-3 and TRBJ2-3, with unresolved D. The ends were cut back, 3 bases at V and 3 bases at J, with 19 bases in the middle. The CDR3 sequence is 17 residues long. In germline, CDR1 is ENHRY, CDR2 SYGVKD. The chain's CDR3 is CAISESRVGSSTDTQYF. Written as DNA, the CDR3 is TGTGCCATCAGTGAATCAAGGGTCGGCAGCTCTACAGATACGCAGTATTTT.

V gene TRBV10-3 combines with J gene TRBJ1-3; D remains ambiguous. This CDR3 region has 15 residues. Germline CDR1 is ENHRY and CDR2 is SYGVKD. V lost 4 bases and J 0 bases, leaving 10 bases between the germline ends. The DNA of the CDR3 is TGTGCCATCAGTGGCCGGGCCAACTCTGGAAACACCATATATTTT. It specifies CAISGRANSGNTIYF.